The rows below give T cell receptor beta chains drawn from one sample of a study of blood T cell repertoires in COVID-19. TCRdb keeps only in-frame clones here, not all; method: immunoSEQ multiplex PCR. This table has 150,000 to 200,000 clones, less than 90% appearing once. The material sequenced was peripheral blood. The receptors shown here come from a woman in her seventies with COVID-19, enrolled during active disease. The CDR3 runs from the conserved cysteine through the conserved F or W. Fields, in order: J gene, V gene, CDR3 length, D gene, clone size, CDR3 protein, CDR3 DNA. A D gene is named only where the DNA matches it firmly. Expanded clones are given a class, and other clones once, few, many or no size at all.

TRBJ2-3 TRBV7-2 15 NA many CASTVGQVSTDTQYF TGTGCCAGTACCGTGGGGCAGGTTAGCACAGATACGCAGTATTTT
TRBJ2-3 TRBV6-5 15 TRBD2 NA CASRGTSRGLDTQYF TGTGCCAGCAGGGGGACTAGCCGGGGATTAGATACGCAGTATTTT
TRBJ2-5 TRBV4-2 14 TRBD1 once CASSQDWTGETQYF TGTGCCAGCAGCCAAGATTGGACAGGAGAGACCCAGTACTTC
TRBJ1-2 TRBV12-2 13 NA NA CASRWSYNYGYTF TGTGCAAGTCGCTGGAGTTACAACTATGGCTACACCTTC
TRBJ2-7 TRBV5-6 14 TRBD1 NA CASSSNRGRNEQYF TGTGCCAGCAGCTCGAACAGGGGGCGGAACGAGCAGTACTTC
TRBJ2-7 TRBV11-3 15 TRBD1 NA CASSLPGTGDYEQYF TGTGCCAGCAGCTTACCCGGGACAGGGGATTACGAGCAGTACTTC
TRBJ2-7 TRBV27 12 TRBD2 NA CASTGGSYEQYF TGTGCCAGCACGGGAGGCTCCTACGAGCAGTACTTC
TRBJ1-1 TRBV9 13 NA few CASSVGPLTEAFF TGTGCCAGCAGCGTAGGCCCCCTAACGGAAGCTTTCTTT
TRBJ1-5 TRBV19 15 NA NA CASSIEGRSNQPQHF TGTGCCAGTAGTATCGAGGGGAGGAGCAATCAGCCCCAGCATTTT
TRBJ1-2 TRBV27 13 TRBD1 NA CASRIGQGAGYTF TGTGCCAGCAGAATTGGACAGGGTGCGGGCTACACCTTC
TRBJ2-7 TRBV16 16 TRBD2 NA CASSQQIPLAVYEQYF TGTGCCAGCAGCCAACAGATACCACTAGCGGTTTACGAGCAGTACTTC
TRBJ2-5 TRBV18 14 TRBD1 NA CASSPRTGQETQYF TGTGCCAGCTCACCAAGGACAGGGCAAGAGACCCAGTACTTC
TRBJ2-1 TRBV9 20 TRBD2 NA CASSVGATLGAGGDGNEQFF TGTGCCAGCAGCGTAGGGGCAACCCTTGGAGCGGGAGGGGATGGGAATGAGCAGTTCTTC
TRBJ2-3 TRBV28 12 NA NA CASSVRTDTQYF TGTGCCAGCTCGGTCAGGACAGATACGCAGTATTTT
TRBJ1-4 TRBV19 17 NA NA CASTPTGGGRTNEKLFF TGTGCCAGTACCCCTACCGGGGGGGGCAGGACTAATGAAAAACTGTTTTTT
TRBJ2-3 TRBV2 12 NA NA CASSLQADTQYF TGTGCCAGCAGTTTACAGGCGGATACGCAGTATTTT
TRBJ2-3 TRBV18 14 TRBD2 NA CASTKREGTDTQYF TGTGCCAGCACTAAGCGGGAGGGCACAGATACGCAGTATTTT
TRBJ2-3 TRBV28 15 NA NA CASSFGRLSTDTQYF TGTGCCAGCAGTTTTGGGAGGCTAAGCACAGATACGCAGTATTTT
TRBJ2-1 TRBV24-1 16 NA few CATSVSRGPGGNEQFF TGTGCCACCAGTGTCTCCCGGGGGCCAGGGGGCAATGAGCAGTTCTTC
TRBJ1-2 TRBV28 14 NA NA CASSAGATDYGYTF TGTGCCAGCAGTGCAGGGGCTACGGACTATGGCTACACCTTC
TRBJ1-4 TRBV28 13 NA NA CASRSGQFEKLFF TGTGCCAGCAGATCAGGACAGTTTGAAAAACTGTTTTTT
TRBJ2-7 TRBV5-1 14 TRBD1 once CASRTGTTSYEQYF TGCGCCAGCCGGACAGGGACGACTTCCTACGAGCAGTACTTC
TRBJ2-6 TRBV5-1 21 NA medium-sized CASSSGQGAGTDSSGANVLTF TGCGCCAGCAGCTCGGGTCAGGGTGCCGGGACTGATAGCTCTGGGGCCAACGTCCTGACTTTC
TRBJ1-6 TRBV19 17 NA NA CASSPGTPLAYNSPLHF TGTGCCAGTAGTCCCGGGACTCCCCTGGCCTATAATTCACCCCTCCACTTT
TRBJ1-5 TRBV7-2 15 NA NA CASSHFGESNQPQHF TGTGCCAGCAGCCACTTCGGGGAGAGCAATCAGCCCCAGCATTTT
TRBJ2-1 TRBV11-3 15 TRBD1 NA CASSPRQGAYNEQFF TGTGCCAGCAGCCCGAGACAGGGGGCTTACAATGAGCAGTTCTTC
TRBJ2-7 TRBV30 13 TRBD2 once CAWTGLATIEQYF TGTGCCTGGACCGGACTAGCGACGATCGAGCAGTACTTC
TRBJ2-1 TRBV4-1 15 TRBD2 NA CASSRGTSEYNEQFF TGCGCCAGCAGCCGAGGGACTAGCGAGTACAATGAGCAGTTCTTC
TRBJ2-5 TRBV30 12 NA NA CAWGHSQETQYF TGTGCCTGGGGACATTCCCAAGAGACCCAGTACTTC
TRBJ2-7 TRBV28 13 TRBD1 NA CASTGQGRYEQYF TGTGCCAGCACTGGACAGGGGAGGTACGAGCAGTACTTC
TRBJ2-2 TRBV5-1 17 TRBD1 NA CASSMDLGTGPLGELFF TGCGCCAGCAGCATGGACCTCGGGACAGGGCCCCTCGGGGAGCTGTTTTTT
TRBJ2-4 TRBV2 15 TRBD2 NA CASSTGLAGSHIQYF TGTGCCAGCAGTACTGGACTAGCGGGAAGTCACATTCAGTACTTC
TRBJ1-5 TRBV19 16 TRBD1 NA CASMRTGLSLIEPQHF TGTGCCAGTATGAGGACAGGGTTAAGTTTAATTGAGCCCCAGCATTTT
TRBJ1-1 TRBV2 12 NA NA CASSIYRAEAFF TGTGCCAGCAGTATCTACAGGGCTGAAGCTTTCTTT
TRBJ1-5 TRBV7-2 13 NA NA CASSLRTGTPQHF TGTGCCAGCAGCTTACGTACAGGGACCCCCCAGCATTTT
TRBJ2-5 TRBV25-1 15 NA NA CASSEGGTPQQTQYF TGTGCCAGCAGTGAAGGTGGGACACCCCAACAGACCCAGTACTTC
TRBJ2-1 TRBV6-1 15 TRBD1 NA CASSEVGDSHNEQFF TGTGCCAGCAGTGAAGTAGGGGACAGTCACAATGAGCAGTTCTTC